This record concerns one T cell receptor (beta chain) sequence. Its specificity is not known. CDR1 is SGHVS and CDR2 is FQNEAQ in the germline V gene. Trimming cost V 5 bases and J 7 bases, with 15 bases left between them. This CDR3 contains 14 residues. The entry originates in a study of blood T cells in healthy people across ages. Notes on the study in general: The study found more naive CD4+ cells and higher diversity in long-lived than aged donors. Conclusively comparing naive with antigen-experienced cells was impossible with unsorted PBMCs.

With a J-beta primer mix and a sample-barcoded 5' primer, a second PCR ran roughly 6 to 11 cycles. The template-switch adaptor, which had 12 random nucleotides, put a tag on each cDNA molecule. Every individual sample yielded 2.5 million or more paired-end reads (each containing CDR3). TCRdb used MiXCR to reprocess the 5' RACE reads, holding one entry per CDR3 protein. The table has around 970,000 distinct CDR3 sequences, roughly half seen once. V is TRBV7-8 and J is TRBJ1-5; TRBD1 is a possible D gene (5 bases). The TCR comes from a woman aged 60 to 75 in good health. Sequenced material: blood. CDR3 protein: CASSPDPGTQPQHF. CDR3 nucleotide sequence: TGTGCCAGCAGCCCCGACCCAGGGACCCAGCCCCAGCATTTT.